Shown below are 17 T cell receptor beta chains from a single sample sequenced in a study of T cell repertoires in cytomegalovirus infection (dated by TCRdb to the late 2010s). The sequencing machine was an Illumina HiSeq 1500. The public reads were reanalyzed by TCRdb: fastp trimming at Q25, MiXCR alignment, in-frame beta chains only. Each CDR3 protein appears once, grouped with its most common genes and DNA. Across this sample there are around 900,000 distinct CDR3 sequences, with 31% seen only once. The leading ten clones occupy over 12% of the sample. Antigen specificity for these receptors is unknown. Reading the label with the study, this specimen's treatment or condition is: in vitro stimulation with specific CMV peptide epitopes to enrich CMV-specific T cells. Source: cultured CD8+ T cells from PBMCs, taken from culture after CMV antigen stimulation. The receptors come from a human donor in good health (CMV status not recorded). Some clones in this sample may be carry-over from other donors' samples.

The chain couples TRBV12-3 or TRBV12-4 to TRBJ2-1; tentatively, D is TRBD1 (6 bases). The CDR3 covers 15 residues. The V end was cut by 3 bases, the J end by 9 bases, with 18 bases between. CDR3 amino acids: CASSFLGQGIIEQFF. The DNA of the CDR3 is TGTGCCAGCAGTTTTTTAGGCCAGGGGATCATTGAGCAGTTCTTC.

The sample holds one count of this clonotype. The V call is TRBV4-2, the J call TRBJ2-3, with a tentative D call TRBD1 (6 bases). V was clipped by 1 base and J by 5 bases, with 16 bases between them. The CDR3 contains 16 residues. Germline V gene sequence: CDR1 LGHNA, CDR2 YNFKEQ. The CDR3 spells CASSQVTQGQGDTQYF. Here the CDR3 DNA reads TGTGCCAGCAGCCAAGTCACACAGGGTCAGGGAGATACGCAGTATTTT.

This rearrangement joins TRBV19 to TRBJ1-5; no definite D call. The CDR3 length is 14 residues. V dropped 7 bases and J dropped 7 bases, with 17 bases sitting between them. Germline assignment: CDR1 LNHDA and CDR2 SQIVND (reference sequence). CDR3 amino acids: CASTTAGSRQPQHF. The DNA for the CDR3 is TGTGCCAGTACAACTGCGGGGAGTCGGCAGCCCCAGCATTTT.

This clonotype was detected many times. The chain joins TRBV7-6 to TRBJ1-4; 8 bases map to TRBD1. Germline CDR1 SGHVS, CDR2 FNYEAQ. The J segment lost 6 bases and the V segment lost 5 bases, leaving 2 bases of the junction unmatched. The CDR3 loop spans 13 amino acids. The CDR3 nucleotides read TGTGCCAGCAGCCTGACAGGGGATGAAAAACTGTTTTTT. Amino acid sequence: CASSLTGDEKLFF.

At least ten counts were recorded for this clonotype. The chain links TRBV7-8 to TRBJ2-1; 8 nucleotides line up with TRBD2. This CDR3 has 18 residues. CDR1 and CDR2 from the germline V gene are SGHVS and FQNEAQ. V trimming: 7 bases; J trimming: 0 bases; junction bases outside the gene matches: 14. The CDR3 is CASNVLGGSGSSYNEQFF. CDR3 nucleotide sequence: TGTGCCAGCAACGTCCTAGGAGGCAGCGGGAGCTCCTACAATGAGCAGTTCTTC.

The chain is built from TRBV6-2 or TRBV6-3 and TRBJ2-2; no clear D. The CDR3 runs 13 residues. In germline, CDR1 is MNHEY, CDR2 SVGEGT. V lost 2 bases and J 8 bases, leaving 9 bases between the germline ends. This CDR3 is CASSYLSGGELFF. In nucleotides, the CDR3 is TGTGCCAGCAGTTACCTCTCCGGAGGGGAGCTGTTTTTT.

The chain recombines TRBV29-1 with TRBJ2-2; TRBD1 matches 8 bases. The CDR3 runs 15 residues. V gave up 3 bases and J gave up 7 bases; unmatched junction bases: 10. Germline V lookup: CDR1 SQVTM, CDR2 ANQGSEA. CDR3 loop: CSVEGRGRGVGELFF. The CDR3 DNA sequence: TGCAGCGTTGAGGGCAGGGGGCGCGGAGTCGGGGAGCTGTTTTTT.

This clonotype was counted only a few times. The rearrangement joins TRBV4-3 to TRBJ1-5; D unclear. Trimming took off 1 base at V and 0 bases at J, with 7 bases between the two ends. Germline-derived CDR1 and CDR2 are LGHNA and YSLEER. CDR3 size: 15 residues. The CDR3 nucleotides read TGCGCCAGCAGCCAAGTGCCGGGTAGCAATCAGCCCCAGCATTTT. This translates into CASSQVPGSNQPQHF.

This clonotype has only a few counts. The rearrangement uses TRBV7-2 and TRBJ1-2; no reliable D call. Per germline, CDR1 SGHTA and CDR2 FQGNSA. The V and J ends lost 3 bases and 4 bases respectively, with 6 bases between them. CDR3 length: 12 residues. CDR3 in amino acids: CASSLVPYGYTF. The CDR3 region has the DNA TGTGCCAGCAGCTTGGTTCCCTATGGCTACACCTTC.

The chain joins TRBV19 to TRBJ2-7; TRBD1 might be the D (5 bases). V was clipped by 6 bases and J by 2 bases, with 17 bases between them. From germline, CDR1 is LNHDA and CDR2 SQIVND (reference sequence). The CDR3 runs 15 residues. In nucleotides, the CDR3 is TGTGCCAGTAGCCGCTCCAACAGGCCGGCCTACGAGCAGTACTTC. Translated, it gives CASSRSNRPAYEQYF.

The CDR3 nucleotides are TGTGCCAGCGGGACAGGGGGCACCGGGACCGGGGAGCTGTTTTTT. This translates into CASGTGGTGTGELFF. The rearrangement joins TRBV5-4 to TRBJ2-2; 12 bases are a match to TRBD1. This CDR3 is 15 amino acids long. The germline CDR1 and CDR2 sequences are SGHNT and YYREEE (reference sequence). After removal of 7 bases from V and 5 bases from J, the junction contained 6 bases not matched to a gene.

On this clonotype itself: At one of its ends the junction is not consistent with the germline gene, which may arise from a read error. The CDR3 bases are TGTGCCAACAGTTACTCAGCAGCTTTCTTT. The encoded protein is CANSYSAAFF. The V gene is TRBV6-2 or TRBV6-3, the J gene TRBJ1-1; D gene unclear. From germline, CDR1 is MNHEY and CDR2 SVGEGT. The CDR3 covers 10 residues.

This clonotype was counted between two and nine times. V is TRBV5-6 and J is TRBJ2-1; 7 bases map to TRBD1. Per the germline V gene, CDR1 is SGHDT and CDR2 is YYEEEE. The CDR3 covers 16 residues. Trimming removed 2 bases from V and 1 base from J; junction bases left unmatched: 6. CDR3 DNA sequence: TGTGCCAGCAGCTTTGGTATACAGGGGTCCTACAATGAGCAGTTCTTC. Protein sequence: CASSFGIQGSYNEQFF.

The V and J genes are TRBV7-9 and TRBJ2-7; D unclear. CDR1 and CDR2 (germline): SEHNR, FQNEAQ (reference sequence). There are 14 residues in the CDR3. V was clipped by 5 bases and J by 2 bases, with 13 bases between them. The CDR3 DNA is TGTGCCAGCAGCCCAGGAAGGTCTCCCTACGAGCAGTACTTC. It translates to CASSPGRSPYEQYF.

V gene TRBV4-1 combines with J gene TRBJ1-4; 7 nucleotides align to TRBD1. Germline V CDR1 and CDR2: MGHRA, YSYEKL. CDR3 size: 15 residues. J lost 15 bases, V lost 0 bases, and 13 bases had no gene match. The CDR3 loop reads CASSQDGVGTDPLFF. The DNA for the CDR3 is TGCGCCAGCAGCCAAGATGGGGTGGGGACAGACCCCTTGTTTTTT.

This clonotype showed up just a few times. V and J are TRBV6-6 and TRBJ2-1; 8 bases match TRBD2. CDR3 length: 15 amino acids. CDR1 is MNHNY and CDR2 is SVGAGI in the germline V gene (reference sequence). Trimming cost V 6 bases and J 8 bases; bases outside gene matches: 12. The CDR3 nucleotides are TGTGCCAGCAGCCCCCCTTACGGGGGGGCTTATGAGCAGTTCTTC. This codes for CASSPPYGGAYEQFF.

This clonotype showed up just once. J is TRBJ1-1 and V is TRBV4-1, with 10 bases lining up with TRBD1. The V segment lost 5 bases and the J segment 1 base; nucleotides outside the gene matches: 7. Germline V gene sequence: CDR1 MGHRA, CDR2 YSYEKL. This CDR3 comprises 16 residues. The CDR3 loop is CASSARDRGTNTEAFF. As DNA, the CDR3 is TGCGCCAGCAGCGCCCGGGACAGGGGAACGAACACTGAAGCTTTCTTT.